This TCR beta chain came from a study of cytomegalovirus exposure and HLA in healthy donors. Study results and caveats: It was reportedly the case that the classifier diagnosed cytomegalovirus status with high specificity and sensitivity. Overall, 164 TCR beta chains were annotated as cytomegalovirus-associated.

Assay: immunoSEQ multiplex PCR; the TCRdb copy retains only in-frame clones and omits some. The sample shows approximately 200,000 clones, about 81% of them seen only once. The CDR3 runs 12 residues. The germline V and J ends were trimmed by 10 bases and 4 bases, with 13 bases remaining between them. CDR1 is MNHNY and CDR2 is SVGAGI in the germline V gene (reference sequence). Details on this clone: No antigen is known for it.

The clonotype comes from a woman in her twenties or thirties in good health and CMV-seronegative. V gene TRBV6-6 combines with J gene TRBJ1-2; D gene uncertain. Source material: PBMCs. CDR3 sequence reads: CATTYSLYGYTF. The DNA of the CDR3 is TGTGCCACAACTTACAGCCTCTATGGCTACACCTTC.